This TCR beta chain was identified during a study of shared clonotypes between healthy human individuals. General study findings and limits: Since donors were few, the genetic and exposure-history diversity represented was limited. Sharing across a handful of donors was seen in 4% to 6.5% of naive CD4 clonotypes. Sequencing depth was a factor that was expected to affect clonotype sharing among donors.

Profiled with immunoSEQ multiplex PCR; TCRdb holds only in-frame clones, not every one. This table holds about 960,000 clones, more than 75% found once. As to this clone: The antigen remains unidentified.

V lost 3 bases and J lost 7, with 9 bases in between. Germline values: CDR1 GTSNPN, CDR2 SVGIG (reference sequence). This CDR3 region has 11 residues. The sequence was obtained from a man younger than 35 in good health. The chain carries TRBV30 and TRBJ1-1; no firm D call. Sequencing was carried out using memory CD4+ T cells sorted from blood. Sample subset: CD45RA-negative fraction. The CDR3 nucleotides are TGTGCCTGGAGCCGGGTTCTTGAAGCTTTCTTT. It translates to CAWSRVLEAFF.